What follows describes a single TCR beta chain. What it binds is not known. From RNA, the CDR3 regions of TCR beta chains were amplified and sequenced. Following a first-round RT-PCR that used HTBI primers, a second-round multiplex PCR was carried out. TCRdb processed the multiplex PCR reads anew with MiXCR; each CDR3 protein has one entry. The sample holds 340,000 or so distinct CDR3 sequences, about a sixth seen once. The data were taken from a study of Graves' ophthalmopathy and Graves' hyperthyroidism. Broader study findings: Ophthalmopathy progression cases were predicted by the model with approximately 66% sensitivity and 72.22% specificity. In separating ophthalmopathy from stable hyperthyroidism, a 13-signature model achieved nearly 90% sensitivity and 65% to 84% specificity.

Germline loops: CDR1 MNHNS, CDR2 SASEGT. V shed 10 bases and J shed 7 bases, with 10 bases lying between them. The CDR3 loop spans 10 amino acids. Disease in donors with ophthalmopathy had moderate-to-severe activity, CAS ≥3, NOSPECS ≥4 and under 3 months' duration. Fresh peripheral blood, around 9.3 ml, was the PBMC source. Source material: peripheral blood. The chain has TRBV6-1 and TRBJ2-5, with TRBD2 as a possible D gene (5 bases). This clonotype was obtained from an adult man with Graves' ophthalmopathy. DNA of the CDR3: TGTGCCACCGGAAGCGGGACCCAGTACTTC. Translated, it gives CATGSGTQYF.